This TCR beta chain was profiled in a study of graft-versus-host responses after intestinal transplantation. Study at large: Every recipient had anti-thymocyte globulin induction and around three years of tacrolimus plus steroids.

For this clone: Its specificity is unknown.

Whole-study findings and limits: The authors found GvH clones in recipient marrow, some appearing first in ileum or blood.

The repertoire was sequenced with immunoSEQ multiplex PCR; TCRdb's copy has only in-frame clones and lacks some. The sample contains 71,000 or so clones, 90% of which appear only once. This sequence originates from a human donor who received an intestinal transplant. This sample comprised unstimulated CD8+ T cells sorted from spleen or lymph node cells, obtained before intestinal transplant.

For the CDR3, the DNA is TGCAGCGTTGAAGATTCGACTAGCGTATACAATGAGCAGTTCTTC. As protein: CSVEDSTSVYNEQFF. The V and J genes are TRBV29-1 and TRBJ2-1; 8 bases map to TRBD2. V was clipped by 0 bases and J by 4 bases; unmatched bases: 5. There are 15 residues in the CDR3. Germline V gene data show CDR1 as SQVTM and CDR2 as ANQGSEA.